Listed below are T cell receptor beta chains from one sample, sequenced in a study of response to subunit inactivated influenza vaccine. TCRdb re-derived calls from the RT-PCR reads in MiXCR, one entry per CDR3 protein. The table lists roughly 460,000 distinct CDR3 sequences, roughly 9.8% of them singletons. This specimen was PBMCs from blood, taken 40 to 50 days after vaccination. These receptors were taken from a man aged 50 to 59 who received an inactivated influenza vaccine. CDR3s include the opening cysteine and the closing phenylalanine or tryptophan. D genes are given only for firm matches. Clone sizes are given selectively: once, few, many, or a class where the clone is expanded.

d_gene: -; v_gene: TRBV28; j_gene: TRBJ2-5; abundance: few; CDR3aa: CASRPLREGVQETQYF; CDR3nt: TGTGCCAGCAGACCCTTAAGGGAGGGGGTACAAGAGACCCAGTACTTC
d_gene: -; v_gene: TRBV7-9; j_gene: TRBJ2-7; abundance: -; CDR3aa: CASSYKYEQYF; CDR3nt: TGTGCCAGCAGCTATAAATACGAGCAGTACTTC
d_gene: -; v_gene: TRBV15; j_gene: TRBJ2-7; abundance: few; CDR3aa: CATSTGAGGLGEQYF; CDR3nt: TGTGCCACCAGCACGGGGGCTGGAGGTTTGGGCGAGCAGTACTTC
d_gene: -; v_gene: TRBV10-3; j_gene: TRBJ1-6; abundance: -; CDR3aa: CAISESREGPLHF; CDR3nt: TGTGCCATCAGTGAGTCGAGAGAAGGGCCCCTCCACTTT
d_gene: TRBD2; v_gene: TRBV6-2/TRBV6-3; j_gene: TRBJ2-7; abundance: -; CDR3aa: CASRTTGTSPYEQYF; CDR3nt: TGTGCCAGCAGAACAACCGGGACTAGCCCCTACGAGCAGTACTTC
d_gene: -; v_gene: TRBV20-1; j_gene: TRBJ2-7; abundance: -; CDR3aa: CSAREDIYSYEQYF; CDR3nt: TGCAGTGCTAGAGAGGACATATACTCCTACGAGCAGTACTTC
d_gene: TRBD2; v_gene: TRBV7-2; j_gene: TRBJ2-5; abundance: many; CDR3aa: CASSPGLAGGQETQYF; CDR3nt: TGTGCCAGCAGTCCTGGACTAGCGGGGGGCCAAGAGACCCAGTACTTC
d_gene: -; v_gene: TRBV10-3; j_gene: TRBJ2-5; abundance: many; CDR3aa: CAISESTLETQYF; CDR3nt: TGTGCCATCAGTGAGTCGACCCTAGAGACCCAGTACTTC
d_gene: TRBD2; v_gene: TRBV11-2; j_gene: TRBJ2-5; abundance: many; CDR3aa: CASSPAGGVQETQYF; CDR3nt: TGTGCCAGCAGCCCTGCGGGGGGGGTCCAAGAGACCCAGTACTTC
d_gene: TRBD2; v_gene: TRBV14; j_gene: TRBJ2-5; abundance: -; CDR3aa: CASSQVVQRGLVETQYF; CDR3nt: TGTGCCAGCAGCCAAGTGGTCCAGCGGGGGCTGGTGGAGACCCAGTACTTC
d_gene: TRBD2; v_gene: TRBV6-2/TRBV6-3; j_gene: TRBJ2-1; abundance: few; CDR3aa: CASSPHRLAGGPPSYNEQFF; CDR3nt: TGTGCCAGCAGTCCTCATCGACTAGCGGGAGGGCCCCCGTCCTACAATGAGCAGTTCTTC
d_gene: TRBD2; v_gene: TRBV5-1; j_gene: TRBJ2-7; abundance: -; CDR3aa: CASSLAGTTSYEQYF; CDR3nt: TGCGCCAGCAGCTTGGCCGGGACTACTTCCTACGAGCAGTACTTC
d_gene: -; v_gene: TRBV5-1; j_gene: TRBJ2-2; abundance: -; CDR3aa: CASSARTYANTGELFF; CDR3nt: TGCGCCAGCAGCGCCCGGACGTACGCGAACACCGGGGAGCTGTTTTTT
d_gene: TRBD2; v_gene: TRBV5-1; j_gene: TRBJ2-1; abundance: few; CDR3aa: CASSLGVWEGSYNEQFF; CDR3nt: TGCGCCAGCAGCTTGGGTGTGTGGGAGGGCTCCTACAATGAGCAGTTCTTC